Presented here are 23 T cell receptor beta chains from one specimen sequenced in a study of blood T cells in healthy people across ages. A second PCR of roughly 6 to 12 cycles used a sample-barcoded 5' primer and a J-beta primer mix. MiXCR, run by TCRdb on the 5' RACE reads, gives a single entry per CDR3 protein. The data contain about a million distinct CDR3 sequences, roughly two fifths of them seen just once; the ten biggest clones take up approximately 14%. Sequenced material: blood. These TCRs come from a man aged 18 to 29 in good health.

This chain uses TRBV18 with TRBJ2-5, with TRBD1 identical over 9 bases. The germline V gene has CDR1 KGHSH and CDR2 LQKENI. The length of the CDR3 is 15 residues. J gave up 11 bases and V 3 bases, and 13 bases lay outside the gene matches. CDR3 DNA: TGTGCCAGCTCACCCTGGGACAGGGTGTTGGATGAGCAGTACTTC. This gives the protein CASSPWDRVLDEQYF.

The chain combines TRBV7-9 with TRBJ1-5; tentatively, D is TRBD1 (5 bases). The CDR3 runs 15 residues. CDR1 is SEHNR and CDR2 is FQNEAQ in the germline V gene (reference sequence). V was cut by 4 bases and J by 6 bases, with 16 bases left in between. DNA for the CDR3: TGTGCCAGCAGCTCCTCGGGGACTCCTCGTCAGCCCCAGCATTTT. This gives the protein CASSSSGTPRQPQHF.

The chain employs TRBV2 and TRBJ1-5; no clear D. Germline loops: CDR1 SNHLY, CDR2 FYNNEI. The CDR3 length is 14 residues. Trimming cost V 4 bases and J 0 bases, with 7 bases left between them. The CDR3 DNA reads TGTGCCAGCAGTGTCGTTGATAGCAATCAGCCCCAGCATTTT. It codes for CASSVVDSNQPQHF.

The chain carries TRBV3-1 and TRBJ2-5, with 7 bases identical to TRBD2. Germline V gene sequence: CDR1 LGHDT, CDR2 YNNKEL (reference sequence). The CDR3 runs to 15 residues. With 0 bases clipped from V and 4 bases from J, the junction kept 5 bases outside the gene matches. CDR3 protein: CASSQDPGGRETQYF. CDR3 in DNA: TGTGCCAGCAGCCAAGATCCGGGGGGAAGAGAGACCCAGTACTTC.

This clonotype has only a few counts. The rearrangement uses TRBV29-1 and TRBJ1-2; weak D call: TRBD1 (5 bases). In germline, CDR1 is SQVTM, CDR2 ANQGSEA. The CDR3 totals 11 residues. Here the CDR3 DNA reads TGCAGAGCTGACGAAGGGGATGGCTACACCTTC. Its translation: CRADEGDGYTF.

The rearrangement links TRBV4-2 to TRBJ2-2; unclear D gene. Trimming took off 0 bases at V and 5 bases at J, with 13 bases between the two ends. The CDR3 contains 16 residues. Germline values: CDR1 LGHNA, CDR2 YNFKEQ. The CDR3 loop is CASSQDEVRRTGELFF. The DNA of the CDR3 is TGTGCCAGCAGCCAAGATGAGGTTAGGAGAACCGGGGAGCTGTTTTTT.

The chain recombines TRBV4-3 with TRBJ1-2; D is undetermined. This CDR3 region has 16 residues. Per germline, CDR1 LGHNA and CDR2 YSLEER. Trimming cost V 0 bases and J 2 bases, with 13 bases left between them. CDR3 in DNA: TGCGCCAGCAGCCAAGAGGTCGGGATGGCGAACTATGGCTACACCTTC. Protein product: CASSQEVGMANYGYTF.

The rearrangement joins TRBV10-3 to TRBJ1-1, with 8 bases aligning to TRBD1. Germline CDR1 ENHRY, CDR2 SYGVKD. The CDR3 extends over 13 amino acids. V shed 11 bases and J 1 base; nucleotides not matched to a gene: 6. The CDR3 loop is CALRTGRNTEAFF. The CDR3 DNA reads as TGTGCCCTACGGACAGGGCGGAACACTGAAGCTTTCTTT.

This clonotype was observed a few times. V is TRBV20-1 and J is TRBJ1-2, with D perhaps TRBD1 (5 bases). Germline-derived CDR1 and CDR2 are DFQATT and SNEGSKA (reference sequence). V was pared by 3 bases and J by 2 bases, with 10 bases between. The CDR3 runs to 13 residues. CDR3 amino acids: CSASWGGNYGYTF. CDR3 in DNA: TGCAGTGCTAGTTGGGGCGGAAACTATGGCTACACCTTC.

The DNA of the CDR3 is TGCAGTGCTAGAGACCCCGGGGCAGAAGTGAACACTGAAGCTTTCTTT. This encodes CSARDPGAEVNTEAFF. The chain employs TRBV20-1 and TRBJ1-1, with a possible D match to TRBD1 (5 bases). The V and J ends lost 0 bases and 0 bases respectively, with 14 bases between them. The germline V gene encodes CDR1 DFQATT and CDR2 SNEGSKA (reference sequence). This CDR3 is 16 amino acids long.

The rearrangement joins TRBV20-1 to TRBJ1-5; 8 bases are shared with TRBD1. V shed 0 bases and J 5 bases; nucleotides not matched to a gene: 3. This CDR3 is built from 14 residues. The germline V gene has CDR1 DFQATT and CDR2 SNEGSKA (reference sequence). The DNA for the CDR3 is TGCAGTGCTAGAGATAGCAGGGGGCATCAGCCCCAGCATTTT. It specifies CSARDSRGHQPQHF.

The gene calls are TRBV14 and TRBJ2-1, with unresolved D. The J call could be wrong; TRBJ2-7 is a better fit for the DNA end. Germline CDR1 and CDR2: SGHDN and FVKESK. This CDR3 is built from 15 residues. The CDR3 DNA follows: TGTGCCAGCAGCCATACGCGCTACTCCTACAATGAGCAGTACTTC. Protein: CASSHTRYSYNEQYF.

The genes are TRBV24-1 and TRBJ2-3, with 10 bases identical to TRBD1. V was pared by 9 bases and J by 0 bases, with 11 bases of the junction left unmatched. The CDR3 runs to 17 residues. CDR1 is KGHDR and CDR2 is SFDVKD in the germline V gene. The CDR3 protein is CATGKGGTGVSTDTQYF. CDR3 coding DNA: TGTGCCACCGGAAAGGGGGGGACAGGGGTCAGCACAGATACGCAGTATTTT.

This clonotype was counted a few times. This sequence joins TRBV20-1 and TRBJ2-1; TRBD1 matches at 9 bases. J gave up 3 bases and V 2 bases, and 11 bases lay outside the gene matches. Germline V gives CDR1 DFQATT, CDR2 SNEGSKA (reference sequence). This CDR3 has 17 residues. CDR3 DNA: TGCAGTGCTAGAACAACCACCGGGACAGGGCGCTACAATGAGCAGTTCTTC. Protein sequence: CSARTTTGTGRYNEQFF.

This clonotype was detected only a few times. V and J are TRBV5-1 and TRBJ2-1; D may be TRBD1 (5 bases). The CDR3 runs 15 residues. CDR1 SGHRS and CDR2 YFSETQ come from the germline V gene. V lost 3 bases and J lost 1, with 11 bases in between. The CDR3 nucleotides read TGCGCCAGCAGCTACCCCGACAGATCCTACAATGAGCAGTTCTTC. It is translated as CASSYPDRSYNEQFF. Filled out from reference TRBV5-1 and TRBJ2-1, the complete variable domain reads KAGVTQTPRYLIKTRGQQVTLSCSPISGHRSVSWYQQTPGQGLQFLFEYFSETQRNKGNFPGRFSGRQFSNSRSEMNVSTLELGDSALYLCASSYPDRSYNEQFFGPGTRLTVL.

Comment on this clonotype: A junction end diverges from the germline sequence, so it may reflect a read error. This chain links TRBV30 with TRBJ1-2, with D tentatively TRBD1 (5 bases). The germline V gene encodes CDR1 GTSNPN and CDR2 SVGIG (reference sequence). This CDR3 contains 15 residues. The CDR3 loop reads CAWSGQGPLNYVYTF. As DNA, the CDR3 is TGTGCCTGGAGCGGCCAGGGACCCCTCAACTATGTCTACACCTTC. Full variable domain (missing parts from reference TRBV30 and TRBJ1-2): SQTIHQWPATLVQPVGSPLSLECTVEGTSNPNLYWYRQAAGRGLQLLFYSVGIGQISSEVPQNLSASRPQDRQFILSSKKLLLSDSGFYLCAWSGQGPLNYVYTFGSGTRLTVV.

The rearrangement uses TRBV29-1 and TRBJ2-5, with D perhaps matching TRBD1 (6 bases). The DNA end is more similar to TRBJ2-7, so the J call may be wrong. Germline CDR1 is SQVTM and CDR2 is ANQGSEA. This CDR3 has 12 amino acids. CDR3 residues: CSVGTADYEQYF. In DNA form, the CDR3 reads TGCAGCGTTGGGACAGCCGACTACGAGCAGTACTTC.

The V and J genes are TRBV10-3 and TRBJ1-5; D perhaps matches TRBD1 (6 bases). The length of the CDR3 is 12 residues. With 2 bases removed from V and 9 bases from J, the gap between germline ends came to 8 bases. The germline CDR1 and CDR2 sequences are ENHRY and SYGVKD. The CDR3 sequence is CAISEAGVPQHF. The CDR3 coding sequence is TGTGCCATCAGTGAGGCAGGGGTGCCCCAGCATTTT.

This chain links TRBV24-1 with TRBJ1-6; TRBD1 agrees at 10 bases. The CDR3 contains 16 residues. The germline CDR1 and CDR2 sequences are KGHDR and SFDVKD. Trimming cost V 8 bases and J 11 bases; bases outside gene matches: 14. CDR3 sequence: CATTKEMGQGTAPLHF. CDR3 sequence (DNA): TGTGCCACCACCAAGGAAATGGGACAGGGGACTGCACCCCTCCACTTT.

This clonotype has a handful of counts. The V and J genes are TRBV9 and TRBJ2-1, with D possibly being TRBD1 (6 bases). Trimming removed 4 bases at V and 5 bases at J, with 10 bases between. This CDR3 spans 13 amino acids. CDR1 and CDR2 (germline): SGDLS, YYNGEE. CDR3 loop: CASSIQGDNEQFF. CDR3 coding DNA: TGTGCCAGCAGCATACAGGGCGACAATGAGCAGTTCTTC.

The genes are TRBV20-1 and TRBJ1-5; no reliable D call. Germline V lookup: CDR1 DFQATT, CDR2 SNEGSKA (reference sequence). The CDR3 consists of 14 residues. The V and J ends lost 1 base and 4 bases respectively, with 11 bases between them. The CDR3 DNA reads TGCAGTGCTAGAGTCGGAGTTAGGAATCAGCCCCAGCATTTT. This codes for CSARVGVRNQPQHF.

The sample holds a few counts of this clonotype. This rearrangement joins TRBV20-1 to TRBJ2-4; D is unresolved. This CDR3 is built from 14 residues. V lost 5 bases and J 0 bases, leaving 11 bases between the germline ends. Germline assignment: CDR1 DFQATT and CDR2 SNEGSKA (reference sequence). Here the CDR3 DNA reads TGCAGTGCTTTGGGCAGCGTAGCCAAAAACATTCAGTACTTC. This translates into CSALGSVAKNIQYF.

This chain joins TRBV6-2 or TRBV6-3 and TRBJ1-1, with 7 positions matching TRBD1. CDR3 length: 13 residues. CDR1 and CDR2 (germline): MNHEY, SVGEGT. Unmatched junction bases numbered 6, after V lost 4 bases and J lost 7 bases. The CDR3 sequence: CASSLTGYVEAFF. In DNA form, the CDR3 reads TGTGCCAGCAGTTTGACAGGGTATGTTGAAGCTTTCTTT.